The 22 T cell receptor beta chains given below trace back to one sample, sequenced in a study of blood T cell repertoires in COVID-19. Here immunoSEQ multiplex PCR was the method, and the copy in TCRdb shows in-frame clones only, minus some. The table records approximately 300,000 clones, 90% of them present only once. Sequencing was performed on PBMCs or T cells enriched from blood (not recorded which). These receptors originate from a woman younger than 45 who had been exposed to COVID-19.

This chain's CDR3 is CASSEVAPGILGGYTF. Written as DNA, the CDR3 is TGTGCCAGCAGTGAAGTCGCGCCAGGGATCTTGGGTGGCTACACCTTC. This chain connects TRBV2 to TRBJ1-2, with D possibly matching TRBD1 (5 bases). Deletions cut 1 base from V and 7 bases from J, with 19 bases between. There are 16 residues in the CDR3. Germline CDR1 is SNHLY and CDR2 is FYNNEI.

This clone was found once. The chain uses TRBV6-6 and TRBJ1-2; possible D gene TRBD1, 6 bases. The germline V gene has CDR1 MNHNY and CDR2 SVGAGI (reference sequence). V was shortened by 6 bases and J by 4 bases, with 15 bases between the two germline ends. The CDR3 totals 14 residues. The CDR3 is CASRDRLLSYGYTF. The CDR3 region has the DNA TGTGCCAGCAGGGACAGACTTCTATCCTATGGCTACACCTTC.

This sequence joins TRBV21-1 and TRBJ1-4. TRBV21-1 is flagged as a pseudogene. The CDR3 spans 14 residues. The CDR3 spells CASSKENHNEKLFF. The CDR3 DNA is TGTGCCAGCAGCAAGGAGAATCATAATGAAAAACTGTTTTTT.

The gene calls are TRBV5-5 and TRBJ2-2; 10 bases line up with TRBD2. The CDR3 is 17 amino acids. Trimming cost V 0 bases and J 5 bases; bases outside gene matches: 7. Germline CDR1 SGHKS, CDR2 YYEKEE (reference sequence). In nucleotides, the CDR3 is TGTGCCAGCAGCTTGGTCAGCGGGGGGGCTCTGACCGGGGAGCTGTTTTTT. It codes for CASSLVSGGALTGELFF.

The CDR3 region is CASSQGHREGNQPQHF. Written as DNA, the CDR3 is TGCGCCAGCAGCCAAGGTCACAGGGAAGGCAATCAGCCCCAGCATTTT. The V call is TRBV4-1, the J call TRBJ1-5; D perhaps matches TRBD1 (6 bases). V was clipped by 1 base and J by 2 bases, with 12 bases between them. Germline CDR1 reads MGHRA; CDR2 reads YSYEKL. The CDR3 runs 16 residues.

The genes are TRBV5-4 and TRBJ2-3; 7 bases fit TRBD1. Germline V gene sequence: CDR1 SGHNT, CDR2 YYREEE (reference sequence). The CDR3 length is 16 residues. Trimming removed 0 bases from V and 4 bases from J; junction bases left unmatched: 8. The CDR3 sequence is CASSLAVDRSADTQYF. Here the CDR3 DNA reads TGTGCCAGCAGCTTGGCGGTGGACAGGTCCGCAGATACGCAGTATTTT.

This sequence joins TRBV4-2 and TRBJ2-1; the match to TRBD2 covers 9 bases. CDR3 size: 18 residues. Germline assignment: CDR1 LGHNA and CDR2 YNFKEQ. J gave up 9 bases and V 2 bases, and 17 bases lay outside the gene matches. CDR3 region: CASSQYPTSGLGGSEQFF. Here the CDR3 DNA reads TGTGCCAGCAGCCAATATCCTACTAGCGGGTTGGGGGGGAGTGAGCAGTTCTTC.

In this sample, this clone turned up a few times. This chain's CDR3 is CASSLAMQGGEKLFF. The CDR3 region has the DNA TGTGCCAGCAGCTTGGCCATGCAGGGTGGTGAAAAACTGTTTTTT. V is TRBV5-6 and J is TRBJ1-4, with D maybe TRBD1 (5 bases). Germline lookup yields CDR1 SGHDT and CDR2 YYEEEE. V lost 0 bases and J lost 7, with 13 bases in between. The CDR3 is made up of 15 amino acids.

CDR3 protein: CASSMAQAYGYTF. CDR3 DNA: TGTGCCAGTAGTATGGCACAGGCCTATGGCTACACCTTC. The rearrangement joins TRBV19 to TRBJ1-2; perhaps TRBD1 as D (5 bases). The V end lost 3 bases, the J end lost 4 bases, and 9 bases lay between the germline ends. Germline CDR1 LNHDA, CDR2 SQIVND (reference sequence). The CDR3 spans 13 residues.

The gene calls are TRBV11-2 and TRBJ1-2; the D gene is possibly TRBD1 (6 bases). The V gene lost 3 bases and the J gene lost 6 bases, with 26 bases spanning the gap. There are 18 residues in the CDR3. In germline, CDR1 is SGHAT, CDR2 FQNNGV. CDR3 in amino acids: CASSLVGGKLHSLHGYTF. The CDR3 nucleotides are TGTGCCAGCAGCTTGGTAGGGGGAAAGCTTCATTCGCTTCATGGCTACACCTTC.

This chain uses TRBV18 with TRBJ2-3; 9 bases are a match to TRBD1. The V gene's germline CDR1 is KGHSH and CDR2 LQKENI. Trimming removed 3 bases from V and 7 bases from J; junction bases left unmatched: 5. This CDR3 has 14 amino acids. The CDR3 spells CASSPGTGSYTQYF. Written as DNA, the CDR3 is TGTGCCAGCTCACCGGGGACAGGGTCATATACGCAGTATTTT. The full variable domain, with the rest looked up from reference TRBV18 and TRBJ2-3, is NAGVMQNPRHLVRRRGQEARLRCSPMKGHSHVYWYRQLPEEGLKFMVYLQKENIIDESGMPKERFSAEFPKEGPSILRIQQVVRGDSAAYFCASSPGTGSYTQYFGPGTRLTVL.

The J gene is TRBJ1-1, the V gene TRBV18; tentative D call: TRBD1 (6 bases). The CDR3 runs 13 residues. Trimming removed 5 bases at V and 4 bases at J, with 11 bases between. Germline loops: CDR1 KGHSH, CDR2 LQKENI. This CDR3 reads CASSITGTTEAFF. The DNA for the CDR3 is TGTGCCAGCTCAATAACAGGGACCACTGAAGCTTTCTTT.

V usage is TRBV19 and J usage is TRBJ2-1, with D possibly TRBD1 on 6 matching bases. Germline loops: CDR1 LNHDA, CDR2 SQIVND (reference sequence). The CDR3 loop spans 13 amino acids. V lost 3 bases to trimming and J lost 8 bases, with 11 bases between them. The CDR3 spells CASSIEQGDEQFF. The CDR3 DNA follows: TGTGCCAGTAGTATTGAACAGGGCGATGAGCAGTTCTTC.

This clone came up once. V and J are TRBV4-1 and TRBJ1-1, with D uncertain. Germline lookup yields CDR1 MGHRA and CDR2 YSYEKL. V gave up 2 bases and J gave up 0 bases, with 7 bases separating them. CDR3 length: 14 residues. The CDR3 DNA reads TGCGCCAGCAGCCAAAAGACAATGAACACTGAAGCTTTCTTT. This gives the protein CASSQKTMNTEAFF.

The CDR3, as DNA: TGTGCCAGCAGTGGGGGCACCTATGGCTACACCTTC. Residues: CASSGGTYGYTF. The chain links TRBV12-3 or TRBV12-4 to TRBJ1-2, with D tentatively TRBD1 (6 bases). V was trimmed by 5 bases and J by 4 bases, leaving 8 bases between them. This CDR3 is built from 12 residues.

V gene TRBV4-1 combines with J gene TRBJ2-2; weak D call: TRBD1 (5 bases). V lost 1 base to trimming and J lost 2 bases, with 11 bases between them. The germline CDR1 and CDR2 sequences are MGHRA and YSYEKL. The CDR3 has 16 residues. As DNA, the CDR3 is TGCGCCAGCAGCCAAGTTACAGGATTAAACACCGGGGAGCTGTTTTTT. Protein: CASSQVTGLNTGELFF.

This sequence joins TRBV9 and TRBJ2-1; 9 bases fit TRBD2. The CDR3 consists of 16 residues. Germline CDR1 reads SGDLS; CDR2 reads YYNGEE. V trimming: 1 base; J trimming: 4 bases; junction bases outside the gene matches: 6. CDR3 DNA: TGTGCCAGCAGCGTAATGGGAGCGGGGGGTTACAATGAGCAGTTCTTC. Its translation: CASSVMGAGGYNEQFF. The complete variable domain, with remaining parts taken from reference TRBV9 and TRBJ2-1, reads DSGVTQTPKHLITATGQRVTLRCSPRSGDLSVYWYQQSLDQGLQFLIQYYNGEERAKGNILERFSAQQFPDLHSELNLSSLELGDSALYFCASSVMGAGGYNEQFFGPGTRLTVL.

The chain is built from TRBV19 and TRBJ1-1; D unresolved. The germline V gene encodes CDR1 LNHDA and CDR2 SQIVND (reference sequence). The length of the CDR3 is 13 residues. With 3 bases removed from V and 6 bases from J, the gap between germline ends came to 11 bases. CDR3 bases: TGTGCCAGTAGTATCTGGTATCCGGCTGAAGCTTTCTTT. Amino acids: CASSIWYPAEAFF.

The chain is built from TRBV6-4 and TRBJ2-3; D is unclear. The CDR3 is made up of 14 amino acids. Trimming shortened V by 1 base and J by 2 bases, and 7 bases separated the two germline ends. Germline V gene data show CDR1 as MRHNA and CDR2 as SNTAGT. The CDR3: CASSDYPSTDTQYF. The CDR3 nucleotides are TGTGCCAGCAGTGACTATCCCTCCACAGATACGCAGTATTTT.

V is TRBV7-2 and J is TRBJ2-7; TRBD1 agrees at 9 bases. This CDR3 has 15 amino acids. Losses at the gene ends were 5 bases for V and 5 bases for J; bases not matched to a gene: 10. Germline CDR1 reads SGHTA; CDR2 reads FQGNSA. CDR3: CASSAAPGQGHEQYF. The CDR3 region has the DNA TGTGCCAGCAGCGCGGCTCCGGGACAGGGTCACGAGCAGTACTTC.

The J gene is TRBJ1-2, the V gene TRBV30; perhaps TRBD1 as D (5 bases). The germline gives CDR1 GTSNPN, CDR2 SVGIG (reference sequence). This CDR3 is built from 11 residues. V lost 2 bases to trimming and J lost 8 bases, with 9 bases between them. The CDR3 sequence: CAWSPGSGYTF. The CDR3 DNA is TGTGCCTGGAGTCCAGGGTCAGGCTACACCTTC.

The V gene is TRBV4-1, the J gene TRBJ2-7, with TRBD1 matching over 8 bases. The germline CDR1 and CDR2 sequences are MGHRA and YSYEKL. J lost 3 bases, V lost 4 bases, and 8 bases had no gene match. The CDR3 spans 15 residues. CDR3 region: CASSPRDRGGYEQYF. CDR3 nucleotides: TGCGCCAGCAGCCCCCGCGACAGGGGAGGCTACGAGCAGTACTTC.